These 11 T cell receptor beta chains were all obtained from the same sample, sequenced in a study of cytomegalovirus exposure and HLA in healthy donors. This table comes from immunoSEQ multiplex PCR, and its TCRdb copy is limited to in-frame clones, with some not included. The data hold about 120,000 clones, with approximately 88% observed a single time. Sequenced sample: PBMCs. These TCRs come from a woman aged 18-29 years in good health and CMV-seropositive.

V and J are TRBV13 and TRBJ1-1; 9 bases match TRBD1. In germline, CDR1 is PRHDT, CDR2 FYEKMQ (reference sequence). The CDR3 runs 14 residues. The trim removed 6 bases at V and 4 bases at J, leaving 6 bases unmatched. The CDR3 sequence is CASRSQGASTEAFF. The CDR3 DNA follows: TGTGCCAGCAGATCACAGGGGGCGAGCACTGAAGCTTTCTTT.

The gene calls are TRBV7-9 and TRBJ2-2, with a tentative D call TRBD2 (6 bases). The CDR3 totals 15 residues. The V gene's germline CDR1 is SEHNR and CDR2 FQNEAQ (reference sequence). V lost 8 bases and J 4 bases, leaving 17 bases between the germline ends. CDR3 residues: CASHRGEVGTGELFF. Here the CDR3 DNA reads TGTGCCAGCCACAGAGGGGAGGTTGGCACCGGGGAGCTGTTTTTT.

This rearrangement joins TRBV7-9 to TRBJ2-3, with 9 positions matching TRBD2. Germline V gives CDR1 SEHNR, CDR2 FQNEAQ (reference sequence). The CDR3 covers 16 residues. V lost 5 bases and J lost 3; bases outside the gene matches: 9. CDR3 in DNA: TGTGCCAGCAGCCCTAGCGGGGCCTTCAGAACAGATACGCAGTATTTT. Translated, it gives CASSPSGAFRTDTQYF.

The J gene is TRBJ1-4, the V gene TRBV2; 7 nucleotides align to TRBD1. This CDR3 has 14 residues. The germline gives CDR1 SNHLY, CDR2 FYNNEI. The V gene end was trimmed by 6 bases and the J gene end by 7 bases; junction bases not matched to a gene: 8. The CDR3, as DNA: TGTGCCAGCAGGAACAGGGGTGGGAGTGAAAAACTGTTTTTT. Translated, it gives CASRNRGGSEKLFF.

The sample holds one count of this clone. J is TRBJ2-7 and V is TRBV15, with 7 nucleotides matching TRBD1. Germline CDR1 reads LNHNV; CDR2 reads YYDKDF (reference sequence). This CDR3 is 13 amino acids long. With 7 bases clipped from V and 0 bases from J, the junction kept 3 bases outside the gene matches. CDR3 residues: CATKDRSSYEQYF. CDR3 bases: TGTGCCACCAAGGACAGGAGCTCCTACGAGCAGTACTTC.

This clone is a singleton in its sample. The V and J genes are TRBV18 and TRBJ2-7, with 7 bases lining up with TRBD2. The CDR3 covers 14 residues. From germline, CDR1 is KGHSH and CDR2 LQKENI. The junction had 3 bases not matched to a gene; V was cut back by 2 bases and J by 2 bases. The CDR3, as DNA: TGTGCCAGCTCACCAGGGGGGGGGACCTACGAGCAGTACTTC. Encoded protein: CASSPGGGTYEQYF.

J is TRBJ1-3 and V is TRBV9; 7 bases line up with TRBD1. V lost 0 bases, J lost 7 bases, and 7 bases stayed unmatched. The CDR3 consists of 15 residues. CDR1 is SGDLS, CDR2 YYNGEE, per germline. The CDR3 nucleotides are TGTGCCAGCAGCGTAGGGCAGGGGGGACAGAACACCATATATTTT. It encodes CASSVGQGGQNTIYF.

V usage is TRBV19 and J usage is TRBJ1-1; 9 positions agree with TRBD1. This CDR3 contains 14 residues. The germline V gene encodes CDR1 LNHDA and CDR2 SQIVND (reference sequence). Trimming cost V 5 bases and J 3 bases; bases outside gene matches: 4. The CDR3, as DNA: TGTGCCAGTAGTGTGGGACAGGGATACACTGAAGCTTTCTTT. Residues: CASSVGQGYTEAFF.

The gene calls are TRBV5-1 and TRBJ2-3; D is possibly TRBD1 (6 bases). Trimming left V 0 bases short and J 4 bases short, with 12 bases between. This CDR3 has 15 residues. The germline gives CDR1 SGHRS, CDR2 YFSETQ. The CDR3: CASSLVPGDADTQYF. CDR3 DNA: TGCGCCAGCAGCTTGGTCCCAGGGGACGCAGATACGCAGTATTTT. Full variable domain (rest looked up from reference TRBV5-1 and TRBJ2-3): KAGVTQTPRYLIKTRGQQVTLSCSPISGHRSVSWYQQTPGQGLQFLFEYFSETQRNKGNFPGRFSGRQFSNSRSEMNVSTLELGDSALYLCASSLVPGDADTQYFGPGTRLTVL.

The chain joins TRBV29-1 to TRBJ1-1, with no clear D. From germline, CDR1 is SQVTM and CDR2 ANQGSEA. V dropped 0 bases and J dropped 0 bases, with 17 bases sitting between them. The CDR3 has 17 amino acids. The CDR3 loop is CSVEDRDRGVLNTEAFF. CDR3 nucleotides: TGCAGCGTTGAAGATCGAGACCGCGGGGTTCTGAACACTGAAGCTTTCTTT.

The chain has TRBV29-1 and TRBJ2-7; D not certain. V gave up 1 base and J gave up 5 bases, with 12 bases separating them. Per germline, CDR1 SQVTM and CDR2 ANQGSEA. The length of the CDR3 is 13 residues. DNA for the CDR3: TGCAGCGTTGAAGTGAGCCTAAACCACGAGCAGTACTTC. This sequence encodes CSVEVSLNHEQYF.